The clone carrying this TCR beta chain appeared many times. The antigen remains undetermined. Hyperthyroidism patients were newly diagnosed, had disease duration under 2 months, and were aged 18 to 65 years. Investigators excluded patients with uncontrolled infection, other autoimmune disease, pregnancy or lactation. Clinical symptoms, serum thyroxine and TRAb, thyroid ultrasound and orbital computed tomography were used for the diagnoses. This entry is derived from a study of T cells in Graves' hyperthyroidism and ophthalmopathy. Study-level points and caveats: Ophthalmopathy was separated from stable hyperthyroidism by a 13 V-J model.

Amplification of TCR beta CDR3 regions used RNA as the template. TCR CDR3 regions were first amplified by RT-PCR with HTBI primers. MiXCR was run by TCRdb on the multiplex PCR reads, yielding one entry per CDR3 protein. The sample lists 380,000 or so distinct CDR3 sequences; about 19% were seen once. Germline lookup yields CDR1 WSHSY and CDR2 SAAADI. Trimming cost V 5 bases and J 0 bases, with 8 bases left between them. The CDR3 spans 14 residues. The sample comprised blood. The TCR originated in a woman aged 18-29 years with Graves' hyperthyroidism. The rearrangement uses TRBV10-2 and TRBJ1-5, with unresolved D. Here the CDR3 DNA reads TGCGCCAGCAGTTGGACGGATAGCAATCAGCCCCAGCATTTT. It translates to CASSWTDSNQPQHF.